This entry lists 21 T cell receptor beta chains sequenced from one sample in a study of cytomegalovirus exposure and HLA in healthy donors. PCR was performed using 60 Vbeta and 13 Jbeta primers. The table came from immunoSEQ multiplex PCR; TCRdb's copy has only in-frame clones and leaves some out. The data contain around 230,000 clones, about 85% of them singletons. The sample was PBMCs. The receptor source for this set is a girl aged 2 to 9 in good health and CMV-seronegative.

This clone has just one count. V usage is TRBV14 and J usage is TRBJ1-5; no reliable D call. V was pared by 3 bases and J by 0 bases, with 24 bases between. CDR1 is SGHDN and CDR2 is FVKESK in the germline V gene. The CDR3 contains 20 residues. The CDR3 coding sequence is TGTGCCAGCAGCCACCCCGGAAGGAGACTAAGCAACCTTAGCAATCAGCCCCAGCATTTT. Translated, it gives CASSHPGRRLSNLSNQPQHF.

The chain combines TRBV7-9 with TRBJ2-4; tentative D call: TRBD1 (6 bases). Germline V CDR1 and CDR2: SEHNR, FQNEAQ (reference sequence). CDR3 length: 16 amino acids. Trimming removed 2 bases at V and 6 bases at J, with 17 bases between. The CDR3 is CASSLNGDTLTNIQYF. The CDR3 DNA reads TGTGCCAGCAGCTTAAACGGGGACACTTTAACAAACATTCAGTACTTC. The variable domain in full, with the rest retrieved from reference TRBV7-9 and TRBJ2-4, is DTGVSQNPRHKITKRGQNVTFRCDPISEHNRLYWYRQTLGQGPEFLTYFQNEAQLEKSRLLSDRFSAERPKGSFSTLEIQRTEQGDSAMYLCASSLNGDTLTNIQYFGAGTRLSVL.

V and J are TRBV5-5 and TRBJ2-1, with 10 nucleotides matching TRBD2. Germline CDR1 is SGHKS and CDR2 is YYEKEE (reference sequence). This CDR3 is 16 amino acids long. The trim removed 4 bases at V and 7 bases at J, leaving 11 bases unmatched. The CDR3 bases are TGTGCCAGCAGCCCAAGCGGGGGGGTCCGCCTGAATGAGCAGTTCTTC. Protein product: CASSPSGGVRLNEQFF.

This sequence joins TRBV7-8 and TRBJ2-3; 10 bases map to TRBD2. The length of the CDR3 is 16 residues. The V gene's germline CDR1 is SGHVS and CDR2 FQNEAQ. Trimming at V came to 3 bases and at J to 1 base, leaving 4 bases not matched to a gene. The CDR3 here is CASSFVAGGRTDTQYF. CDR3 DNA sequence: TGTGCCAGCAGCTTCGTAGCGGGAGGACGCACAGATACGCAGTATTTT.

The rearrangement uses TRBV7-9 and TRBJ1-1; 8 bases are shared with TRBD1. Germline V gene sequence: CDR1 SEHNR, CDR2 FQNEAQ (reference sequence). V lost 4 bases and J lost 11; bases outside the gene matches: 15. CDR3 length: 15 residues. CDR3 amino acids: CASSSDWTGNLVAFF. The DNA for the CDR3 is TGTGCCAGCAGCTCCGATTGGACAGGGAATTTGGTCGCTTTCTTT.

The genes are TRBV19 and TRBJ2-5; unclear D gene. Germline V gives CDR1 LNHDA, CDR2 SQIVND (reference sequence). The ends were cut back, 5 bases at V and 6 bases at J, with 19 bases in the middle. The CDR3 totals 15 residues. CDR3 region: CASSVEFPAGQTQYF. The CDR3 nucleotides are TGTGCCAGTAGTGTCGAATTTCCGGCAGGTCAGACCCAGTACTTC.

The chain employs TRBV2 and TRBJ1-1, with a possible D match to TRBD1 (6 bases). The V and J ends lost 9 bases and 3 bases respectively, with 14 bases between them. Germline CDR1 SNHLY, CDR2 FYNNEI. The CDR3 contains 13 residues. The CDR3 DNA reads as TGTGCCAGTGCACAGGGCCTGGACACTGAAGCTTTCTTT. This translates into CASAQGLDTEAFF.

The rearrangement uses TRBV7-9 and TRBJ2-7; a possible D gene is TRBD2 (6 bases). This CDR3 is built from 13 residues. Germline V gene sequence: CDR1 SEHNR, CDR2 FQNEAQ (reference sequence). Trimming took 5 bases from V and 2 from J, leaving 10 bases between them. The CDR3 loop is CASSRLGAYEQYF. CDR3 bases: TGTGCCAGCAGCCGACTAGGGGCCTACGAGCAGTACTTC.

This clone was detected once. The chain links TRBV5-1 to TRBJ2-2; D unresolved. Per germline, CDR1 SGHRS and CDR2 YFSETQ. V shed 2 bases and J shed 5 bases, with 13 bases lying between them. The CDR3 spans 15 residues. This CDR3 is CASSFSVEVTGELFF. CDR3 nucleotide sequence: TGCGCCAGCAGCTTTTCCGTTGAGGTGACCGGGGAGCTGTTTTTT. The full variable domain, in which reference TRBV5-1 and TRBJ2-2 provide the parts outside the CDR3, is KAGVTQTPRYLIKTRGQQVTLSCSPISGHRSVSWYQQTPGQGLQFLFEYFSETQRNKGNFPGRFSGRQFSNSRSEMNVSTLELGDSALYLCASSFSVEVTGELFFGEGSRLTVL.

For this clone: At one end, the junction sequence differs from germline, possibly due to a read error. This chain connects TRBV7-9 to TRBJ1-3; no reliable D call. Germline V gene data show CDR1 as SEHNR and CDR2 as FQNEAQ (reference sequence). The CDR3 is 14 amino acids. The CDR3 spells CSSSLLGSGNTIYF. The DNA of the CDR3 is TGTTCCAGCAGCTTACTAGGGAGTGGAAACACCATATATTTT.

J is TRBJ2-1 and V is TRBV2; D is possibly TRBD2 (6 bases). The germline gives CDR1 SNHLY, CDR2 FYNNEI. This CDR3 comprises 14 residues. V was trimmed by 8 bases and J by 6 bases, leaving 17 bases between them. The CDR3 protein is CASPGGLTFNEQFF. The CDR3 DNA sequence: TGTGCCAGCCCCGGGGGTCTTACCTTCAATGAGCAGTTCTTC.

The chain combines TRBV5-6 with TRBJ1-3, with a weak D call TRBD1 (5 bases). Germline loops: CDR1 SGHDT, CDR2 YYEEEE. V shed 2 bases and J shed 4 bases, with 22 bases lying between them. The CDR3 consists of 18 residues. Written as DNA, the CDR3 is TGTGCCAGCAGCTTCGCCTGGGCGGGGGGTCGGGTCGGAAACACCATATATTTT. Protein sequence: CASSFAWAGGRVGNTIYF.

V gene TRBV5-4 combines with J gene TRBJ2-1, with 10 bases fitting TRBD1. Germline V gene lookup returns CDR1 SGHNT and CDR2 YYREEE (reference sequence). The V gene end was trimmed by 0 bases and the J gene end by 5 bases; junction bases not matched to a gene: 5. The CDR3 contains 16 residues. CDR3 DNA sequence: TGTGCCAGCAGCTTGGCCCCGGGACAGGGGAACAATGAGCAGTTCTTC. Amino acids: CASSLAPGQGNNEQFF.

This chain connects TRBV7-9 to TRBJ2-3, with no clear D. Per germline, CDR1 SEHNR and CDR2 FQNEAQ (reference sequence). The V gene lost 5 bases and the J gene lost 4 bases, with 16 bases spanning the gap. The CDR3 has 15 amino acids. The CDR3 sequence is CASSLLSFGSDTQYF. CDR3 sequence (DNA): TGTGCCAGCAGCCTCCTCTCCTTCGGGTCAGATACGCAGTATTTT. Based on the CDR3 plus reference TRBV7-9 and TRBJ2-3, the full variable domain is DTGVSQNPRHKITKRGQNVTFRCDPISEHNRLYWYRQTLGQGPEFLTYFQNEAQLEKSRLLSDRFSAERPKGSFSTLEIQRTEQGDSAMYLCASSLLSFGSDTQYFGPGTRLTVL.

This chain links TRBV6-5 with TRBJ1-2; 7 bases match TRBD1. Germline assignment: CDR1 MNHEY and CDR2 SVGAGI. This CDR3 spans 14 amino acids. V was pared by 5 bases and J by 9 bases, with 12 bases of the junction left unmatched. The CDR3 spells CASSQYQDRARYTF. CDR3 in DNA: TGTGCCAGCAGTCAATACCAAGACAGGGCTCGCTACACCTTC.

The chain recombines TRBV5-1 with TRBJ2-1, with 15 positions matching TRBD2. V was clipped by 4 bases and J by 9 bases; unmatched bases: 5. The CDR3 spans 15 residues. Per germline, CDR1 SGHRS and CDR2 YFSETQ. The CDR3 sequence: CASSRTSGGASEQFF. The DNA of the CDR3 is TGCGCCAGCAGCCGGACTAGCGGGGGGGCCTCTGAGCAGTTCTTC.

The genes are TRBV14 and TRBJ2-2; maybe TRBD1 (6 bases). This CDR3 is built from 14 residues. The germline CDR1 and CDR2 sequences are SGHDN and FVKESK. Trimming left V 6 bases short and J 1 base short, with 9 bases between. The CDR3 DNA follows: TGTGCCAGCAGACAGGGTGGGAACACCGGGGAGCTGTTTTTT. Amino acids: CASRQGGNTGELFF.

The chain uses TRBV12-5 and TRBJ2-1; TRBD1 matches 7 bases. CDR1 is LGHNT, CDR2 FRNRAP, per germline. This CDR3 contains 15 residues. After removal of 7 bases from V and 2 bases from J, the junction contained 8 bases not matched to a gene. The CDR3 is CASAKQGRPYNEQFF. The DNA of the CDR3 is TGTGCTAGTGCCAAACAGGGGCGCCCCTACAATGAGCAGTTCTTC.

This chain links TRBV7-8 with TRBJ2-3, with 9 bases fitting TRBD1. CDR3 length equals 17 residues. V shed 1 base, J shed 0 bases, and the junction held 5 bases outside the gene matches. CDR1 and CDR2 (germline): SGHVS, FQNEAQ. The CDR3 region has the DNA TGTGCCAGCAGCTTAGAGGGACAGGGACTGAGCACAGATACGCAGTATTTT. As protein: CASSLEGQGLSTDTQYF.

The chain joins TRBV15 to TRBJ1-5, with a possible D match to TRBD1 (6 bases). The V and J ends lost 0 bases and 6 bases respectively, with 18 bases between them. The length of the CDR3 is 17 residues. Germline V gene data show CDR1 as LNHNV and CDR2 as YYDKDF (reference sequence). CDR3 bases: TGTGCCACCAGCAGAGATCTGGACCGGGACACTCTTCAGCCCCAGCATTTT. It is translated as CATSRDLDRDTLQPQHF.

The V gene is TRBV5-1, the J gene TRBJ2-5; 11 bases are a match to TRBD2. Germline CDR1 and CDR2: SGHRS and YFSETQ. The V gene end was trimmed by 1 base and the J gene end by 4 bases; junction bases not matched to a gene: 3. The CDR3 has 15 amino acids. The CDR3 DNA reads TGCGCCAGCAGCTTGTTTAGCGGGGGGGCAGAGACCCAGTACTTC. Translated: CASSLFSGGAETQYF.